The next 24 T cell receptor beta chains were all read from a single sample in a study of cytomegalovirus exposure and HLA in healthy donors. Both 60 Vbeta primers and 13 Jbeta primers went into the PCR. Here immunoSEQ multiplex PCR was the method, and the copy in TCRdb shows in-frame clones only, minus some. This table holds fewer than 200,000 clones, around 80% found once. Sequences were obtained from PBMCs. The receptors were gathered from a woman aged 25 to 45 in good health and CMV-seronegative.

The chain combines TRBV6-5 with TRBJ1-3; D is perhaps TRBD1 (5 bases). Germline lookup yields CDR1 MNHEY and CDR2 SVGAGI. The ends were cut back, 0 bases at V and 3 bases at J, with 9 bases in the middle. There are 15 residues in the CDR3. In DNA form, the CDR3 reads TGTGCCAGCAGTTACTCGGGGGGAGGTGGAAACACCATATATTTT. This encodes CASSYSGGGGNTIYF.

The genes are TRBV11-2 and TRBJ2-5, with 12 nucleotides matching TRBD1. Losses at the gene ends were 3 bases for V and 4 bases for J; bases not matched to a gene: 12. The CDR3 runs 18 residues. CDR1 is SGHAT, CDR2 FQNNGV, per germline. Here the CDR3 DNA reads TGTGCCAGCAGCTTGTACAACCGGGACAGGGGGCTGGGAGAGACCCAGTACTTC. Residues: CASSLYNRDRGLGETQYF.

The chain recombines TRBV6-1 with TRBJ2-7; 7 bases are a match to TRBD1. The CDR3 totals 14 residues. Germline V lookup: CDR1 MNHNS, CDR2 SASEGT. Losses at the gene ends were 5 bases for V and 3 bases for J; bases not matched to a gene: 7. CDR3 coding DNA: TGTGCCAGCAGTTCGTTGGACAGGCTCTACGAGCAGTACTTC. As protein: CASSSLDRLYEQYF.

The V call is TRBV9, the J call TRBJ2-1; D gene ambiguous. Germline CDR1 SGDLS, CDR2 YYNGEE. Trimming removed 0 bases at V and 4 bases at J, with 5 bases between. CDR3 length equals 13 residues. CDR3 in amino acids: CASSVAGYNEQFF. CDR3 nucleotide sequence: TGTGCCAGCAGCGTAGCGGGTTACAATGAGCAGTTCTTC.

This CDR3 reads CASSGDRGRVGYTF. The DNA of the CDR3 is TGTGCCAGCAGCGGGGACAGGGGGCGCGTTGGCTACACCTTC. This chain joins TRBV27 and TRBJ1-2, with TRBD1 identical over 12 bases. Trimming removed 6 bases from V and 7 bases from J; junction bases left unmatched: 6. The CDR3 consists of 14 residues. Germline CDR1 is MNHEY and CDR2 is SMNVEV (reference sequence).

This clone was counted a few times. CDR3 in amino acids: CASSDHSQGQGVGYTF. CDR3 bases: TGTGCCAGCAGCGATCATTCCCAAGGACAGGGGGTTGGCTACACCTTC. The chain employs TRBV9 and TRBJ1-2; 10 bases align to TRBD1. The CDR3 loop spans 16 amino acids. CDR1 is SGDLS and CDR2 is YYNGEE in the germline V gene. V shed 3 bases, J shed 7 bases, and the junction held 12 bases outside the gene matches.

This clone came up once. The V and J genes are TRBV11-2 and TRBJ1-2; 8 nucleotides match TRBD1. Germline assignment: CDR1 SGHAT and CDR2 FQNNGV. This CDR3 is built from 14 residues. The ends lost 5 bases at V and 4 bases at J; junction bases unmatched: 6. Written as DNA, the CDR3 is TGTGCCAGCAGCAAAGGACAGGGACGCTATGGCTACACCTTC. Its translation is CASSKGQGRYGYTF. The variable domain in full, with the rest retrieved from reference TRBV11-2 and TRBJ1-2, is EAGVAQSPRYKIIEKRQSVAFWCNPISGHATLYWYQQILGQGPKLLIQFQNNGVVDDSQLPKDRFSAERLKGVDSTLKIQPAKLEDSAVYLCASSKGQGRYGYTFGSGTRLTVV.

The V and J genes are TRBV27 and TRBJ2-4; TRBD2 might be the D (6 bases). Germline lookup yields CDR1 MNHEY and CDR2 SMNVEV (reference sequence). This CDR3 has 17 amino acids. Trimming took off 4 bases at V and 0 bases at J, with 16 bases between the two ends. CDR3 coding DNA: TGTGCCAGCAGTTCCCTGGTGGGGGGAATAGCCAAAAACATTCAGTACTTC. Translated: CASSSLVGGIAKNIQYF.

The chain combines TRBV5-1 with TRBJ2-2; 9 nucleotides align to TRBD1. The germline V gene has CDR1 SGHRS and CDR2 YFSETQ. J was trimmed by 6 bases and V by 3 bases; bases with no gene match: 15. The CDR3 is made up of 18 amino acids. The CDR3 loop is CASSWFSPTGGGAGELFF. The CDR3 bases are TGCGCCAGCAGCTGGTTCTCCCCGACAGGGGGGGGCGCCGGGGAGCTGTTTTTT. Filled out from reference TRBV5-1 and TRBJ2-2, the complete variable domain reads KAGVTQTPRYLIKTRGQQVTLSCSPISGHRSVSWYQQTPGQGLQFLFEYFSETQRNKGNFPGRFSGRQFSNSRSEMNVSTLELGDSALYLCASSWFSPTGGGAGELFFGEGSRLTVL.

The CDR3 DNA is TGTGCCAGCAGTTTATCAGGGAAAGAGACCCAGTACTTC. Translated: CASSLSGKETQYF. J is TRBJ2-5 and V is TRBV28; perhaps TRBD1 as D (5 bases). Germline V lookup: CDR1 MDHEN, CDR2 SYDVKM. This CDR3 spans 13 amino acids. Deletions cut 1 base from V and 3 bases from J, with 6 bases between.

The chain uses TRBV5-1 and TRBJ2-1; 8 nucleotides line up with TRBD1. This CDR3 contains 15 residues. In germline, CDR1 is SGHRS, CDR2 YFSETQ. Unmatched junction bases numbered 3, after V lost 4 bases and J lost 0 bases. The CDR3 DNA reads TGCGCCAGCAGCATACAGGGGGACTCCTACAATGAGCAGTTCTTC. It specifies CASSIQGDSYNEQFF. The whole variable domain, remainder taken from reference TRBV5-1 and TRBJ2-1, is KAGVTQTPRYLIKTRGQQVTLSCSPISGHRSVSWYQQTPGQGLQFLFEYFSETQRNKGNFPGRFSGRQFSNSRSEMNVSTLELGDSALYLCASSIQGDSYNEQFFGPGTRLTVL.

This sequence joins TRBV7-2 and TRBJ2-7, with 8 nucleotides matching TRBD1. Germline lookup yields CDR1 SGHTA and CDR2 FQGNSA. The CDR3 covers 16 residues. J gave up 1 base and V 2 bases, and 7 bases lay outside the gene matches. The CDR3 bases are TGTGCCAGCAGCTTAAGCTCGGGGGACAGGTCCTACGAGCAGTACTTC. Its protein product is CASSLSSGDRSYEQYF.

The genes are TRBV7-9 and TRBJ2-1, with TRBD1 as a possible D gene (6 bases). Per germline, CDR1 SEHNR and CDR2 FQNEAQ (reference sequence). CDR3 size: 16 residues. The V end was cut by 5 bases, the J end by 6 bases, with 20 bases between. The CDR3 region is CASSVPGQGLVNEQFF. Written as DNA, the CDR3 is TGTGCCAGCAGCGTACCGGGTCAGGGGCTCGTCAATGAGCAGTTCTTC.

The chain employs TRBV19 and TRBJ1-4; D might be TRBD1 (5 bases). V was clipped by 1 base and J by 13 bases, with 10 bases between them. The CDR3 sequence is 12 residues long. From germline, CDR1 is LNHDA and CDR2 SQIVND (reference sequence). CDR3 bases: TGTGCCAGTAGTATAGCAGGGAGGTCACTGTTTTTT. Translation: CASSIAGRSLFF. Together with reference TRBV19 and TRBJ1-4, the CDR3 gives the full variable domain: DGGITQSPKYLFRKEGQNVTLSCEQNLNHDAMYWYRQDPGQGLRLIYYSQIVNDFQKGDIAEGYSVSREKKESFPLTVTSAQKNPTAFYLCASSIAGRSLFFGSGTQLSVL.

The rearrangement links TRBV5-1 to TRBJ1-1, with 7 bases that match TRBD1. The CDR3 spans 17 residues. Trimming took 4 bases from V and 1 from J; bases not matched to a gene: 13. CDR1 and CDR2 from the germline V gene are SGHRS and YFSETQ. CDR3 bases: TGCGCCAGCAGCCGACGCCGGACAGGTACCACGAACACTGAAGCTTTCTTT. It codes for CASSRRRTGTTNTEAFF.

The rearrangement joins TRBV5-1 to TRBJ2-1; TRBD1 might be the D (6 bases). The CDR3 covers 17 residues. CDR1 and CDR2 from the germline V gene are SGHRS and YFSETQ. V was cut by 0 bases and J by 3 bases, with 16 bases left in between. CDR3 sequence (DNA): TGCGCCAGCAGCTTGGGGTATACAGGGTTACTCTACAATGAGCAGTTCTTC. This encodes CASSLGYTGLLYNEQFF. The full variable domain, its missing parts supplied by reference TRBV5-1 and TRBJ2-1, is KAGVTQTPRYLIKTRGQQVTLSCSPISGHRSVSWYQQTPGQGLQFLFEYFSETQRNKGNFPGRFSGRQFSNSRSEMNVSTLELGDSALYLCASSLGYTGLLYNEQFFGPGTRLTVL.

The chain couples TRBV7-9 to TRBJ2-5, with a tentative D call TRBD1 (5 bases). V was pared by 5 bases and J by 5 bases, with 15 bases between. CDR1 is SEHNR, CDR2 FQNEAQ, per germline (reference sequence). CDR3 length: 14 amino acids. This chain's CDR3 is CASSPQGPRETQYF. The CDR3 bases are TGTGCCAGCAGCCCGCAGGGCCCGAGGGAGACCCAGTACTTC.

The chain carries TRBV19 and TRBJ1-5; 10 nucleotides match TRBD1. J lost 2 bases, V lost 5 bases, and 6 bases had no gene match. This CDR3 region has 16 residues. Germline V gives CDR1 LNHDA, CDR2 SQIVND (reference sequence). The chain's CDR3 is CASSPETGGGNQPQHF. The CDR3 bases are TGTGCCAGTAGTCCCGAGACAGGGGGCGGCAATCAGCCCCAGCATTTT.

V usage is TRBV10-3 and J usage is TRBJ2-7; TRBD2 matches 9 bases. The J segment lost 2 bases and the V segment lost 4 bases, leaving 3 bases of the junction unmatched. CDR1 is ENHRY and CDR2 is SYGVKD in the germline V gene. The CDR3 is 14 amino acids. The CDR3 DNA follows: TGTGCCATCAGTGGGGGCGGGGGGGCCTACGAGCAGTACTTC. The encoded protein is CAISGGGGAYEQYF.

This rearrangement joins TRBV9 to TRBJ2-5; 14 bases are shared with TRBD2. CDR1 is SGDLS, CDR2 YYNGEE, per germline. The CDR3 is 15 amino acids. Germline trimming cut 3 bases from V and 4 bases from J; bases unmatched to any gene: 2. The CDR3 region has the DNA TGTGCCAGCAGCGAGGGACTAGCGGGAGTAGAGACCCAGTACTTC. As protein: CASSEGLAGVETQYF.

This rearrangement joins TRBV5-1 to TRBJ1-1; 7 positions match TRBD1. Trimming removed 4 bases from V and 11 bases from J; junction bases left unmatched: 8. This CDR3 spans 12 amino acids. CDR1 SGHRS and CDR2 YFSETQ come from the germline V gene. CDR3 region: CASSERQGEAFF. Here the CDR3 DNA reads TGCGCCAGCAGCGAACGACAGGGTGAGGCTTTCTTT. The complete variable domain, with remaining parts taken from reference TRBV5-1 and TRBJ1-1, reads KAGVTQTPRYLIKTRGQQVTLSCSPISGHRSVSWYQQTPGQGLQFLFEYFSETQRNKGNFPGRFSGRQFSNSRSEMNVSTLELGDSALYLCASSERQGEAFFGQGTRLTVV.

The chain carries TRBV4-3 and TRBJ2-7, with D possibly being TRBD1 (6 bases). The CDR3 contains 18 residues. The germline V gene has CDR1 LGHNA and CDR2 YSLEER. Trimming stripped 1 base from V and 3 bases from J, with 22 bases between. The DNA for the CDR3 is TGCGCCAGCAGCCAAGCCCCTTCCGGGACAAATGGGCTCTACGAGCAGTACTTC. Amino acids: CASSQAPSGTNGLYEQYF.

The rearrangement joins TRBV18 to TRBJ2-6; 9 positions agree with TRBD1. This CDR3 region has 18 residues. After removal of 2 bases from V and 4 bases from J, the junction contained 9 bases not matched to a gene. CDR1 is KGHSH, CDR2 LQKENI, per germline. The CDR3 spells CASSPVPGQGFGANVLTF. In DNA form, the CDR3 reads TGTGCCAGCTCACCAGTTCCGGGACAGGGTTTCGGGGCCAACGTCCTGACTTTC.

The V and J genes are TRBV5-1 and TRBJ2-3, with D possibly being TRBD1 (6 bases). Germline V gene data show CDR1 as SGHRS and CDR2 as YFSETQ. Trimming pared 4 bases from V and 2 bases from J, leaving 14 bases between. The CDR3 has 15 residues. The CDR3 region has the DNA TGCGCCAGCAGCCTGTGGGGGCCTTCCACAGATACGCAGTATTTT. Amino acid sequence: CASSLWGPSTDTQYF.